The entry below gives a single TCR beta chain sequence along with its context. What it binds is unknown. This entry comes from a study of immune evolution from preneoplasia to lung adenocarcinoma. Profiling relied on immunoSEQ multiplex PCR, and the TCRdb table lists in-frame clones only, not all of them. Here the sample spans 6,000 or so clones, around 70% being singletons. After pathologic assessment, macro-dissection selected premalignant or tumor cells for extraction. Study observations and caveats: Compared with EGFR-mutant or double wild-type lesions, KRAS-mutant nodules were more clonal. Normal lung had highest clonality; later lesions appeared denser, more diverse.

Input material: FFPE lung adenocarcinoma in situ tissue. This TCR came from an older donor with lung adenocarcinoma.

CDR3 bases: TGCGCCAGCAGTCAAGGACAGGGGCTGCCCCAGCATTTT. Translation: CASSQGQGLPQHF. This chain uses TRBV10-2 with TRBJ1-5, with 9 bases aligning to TRBD1. CDR3 size: 13 residues. CDR1 WSHSY and CDR2 SAAADI come from the germline V gene. With 5 bases clipped from V and 9 bases from J, the junction kept 5 bases outside the gene matches.